This TCR beta chain was sequenced during a study of T cells in Graves' hyperthyroidism and ophthalmopathy. V shed 1 base and J 2 bases; nucleotides not matched to a gene: 6. The CDR3 extends over 15 amino acids. Germline CDR1 is DFQATT and CDR2 is SNEGSKA (reference sequence). This clonotype was seen ten or more times. TCR beta CDR3 sequences were amplified from RNA transcripts. HTBI primers were the set used in a first-round RT-PCR of the TCR CDR3. TCRdb processed the multiplex PCR reads anew with MiXCR; each CDR3 protein has one entry. This table has hundreds of thousands of distinct CDR3 sequences, approximately 14% appearing once.

The J gene is TRBJ2-7, the V gene TRBV20-1, with 9 bases aligning to TRBD2. The sequence was obtained from a woman in her thirties or forties with Graves' ophthalmopathy. The specimen was blood. CDR3 region: CSARGERGVPYEQYF. CDR3 bases: TGCAGTGCTAGAGGAGAGCGGGGGGTCCCCTACGAGCAGTACTTC.